This T cell receptor (beta chain) was identified in a study of OX40 agonist ivuxolimab in advanced cancers. This clone was picked up one time. Sequenced by immunoSEQ multiplex PCR; TCRdb stores in-frame clones only, minus some. The profile shows about 54,000 clones, around four fifths of them singletons. The sample in question was CD4+ or CD8+ T cells sorted from blood, obtained in a trial of the OX40 agonist ivuxolimab. The source of this sequence is an adult with an advanced solid tumor such as melanoma, head and neck, liver or kidney cancer.

CDR3 sequence reads: CASSPDVSSYEQYF. The CDR3 DNA is TGTGCCAGTAGTCCGGACGTGAGCTCCTACGAGCAGTACTTC. The V call is TRBV19, the J call TRBJ2-7; D call uncertain. This CDR3 is built from 14 residues. Trimming took off 5 bases at V and 0 bases at J, with 11 bases between the two ends. The germline gives CDR1 LNHDA, CDR2 SQIVND (reference sequence).